A single sample gave rise to the 23 T cell receptor beta chains below, sequenced in a study of OX40 agonist ivuxolimab in advanced cancers. Measured with immunoSEQ multiplex PCR; TCRdb has only the in-frame clones, and not every one. The sample has about 62,000 clones, 79% seen once. The specimen was CD4+ or CD8+ T cells sorted from blood, collected in a trial of the OX40 agonist ivuxolimab. These receptors came from an adult with an advanced solid tumor such as melanoma, head and neck, liver or kidney cancer.

The table lists this clone with a few counts. This CDR3 is CASSNPNGRETQYF. In DNA form, the CDR3 reads TGTGCCAGCAGTAACCCGAATGGGAGAGAGACCCAGTACTTC. The chain is built from TRBV6-5 and TRBJ2-5; TRBD2 might be the D (5 bases). This CDR3 spans 14 amino acids. CDR1 is MNHEY and CDR2 is SVGAGI in the germline V gene. V was trimmed by 5 bases and J by 4 bases, leaving 14 bases between them.

This clone was counted between two and nine times. The chain links TRBV2 to TRBJ2-5; 7 bases map to TRBD1. Germline V gene sequence: CDR1 SNHLY, CDR2 FYNNEI. J gave up 4 bases and V 0 bases, and 5 bases lay outside the gene matches. The CDR3 has 15 amino acids. The CDR3 region is CASSEAMRGLETQYF. The DNA of the CDR3 is TGTGCCAGCAGTGAAGCGATGAGGGGGCTAGAGACCCAGTACTTC.

J is TRBJ1-4 and V is TRBV7-9; no clear D. The CDR3 extends over 13 amino acids. V was trimmed by 1 base and J by 7 bases, leaving 7 bases between them. Looked up from germline, CDR1 is SEHNR and CDR2 is FQNEAQ (reference sequence). CDR3: CASSLGGGEKLFF. CDR3 coding DNA: TGTGCCAGCAGCTTAGGGGGAGGTGAAAAACTGTTTTTT. Full variable domain (remainder filled in from reference TRBV7-9 and TRBJ1-4): DTGVSQNPRHKITKRGQNVTFRCDPISEHNRLYWYRQTLGQGPEFLTYFQNEAQLEKSRLLSDRFSAERPKGSFSTLEIQRTEQGDSAMYLCASSLGGGEKLFFGSGTQLSVL.

The V and J genes are TRBV10-1 and TRBJ2-7, with D possibly matching TRBD1 (6 bases). This CDR3 is 14 amino acids long. Germline-derived CDR1 and CDR2 are WNHNN and SYGVQD (reference sequence). V lost 6 bases, J lost 5 bases, and 17 bases lay in between. Written as DNA, the CDR3 is TGCGCCAGCAGAGTCACAGGGTTTTACAACGAGCAGTACTTC. This encodes CASRVTGFYNEQYF.

The chain links TRBV7-9 to TRBJ2-1, with D unresolved. Trimming took off 3 bases at V and 6 bases at J, with 0 bases between the two ends. Germline CDR1 and CDR2: SEHNR and FQNEAQ (reference sequence). CDR3 length: 10 residues. The CDR3 sequence is CASSFNEQFF. The DNA for the CDR3 is TGTGCCAGCAGCTTCAATGAGCAGTTCTTC.

The chain links TRBV9 to TRBJ2-7; a weak D match, TRBD1 (5 bases). There are 14 residues in the CDR3. Trimming pared 0 bases from V and 0 bases from J, leaving 7 bases between. CDR1 and CDR2 from the germline V gene are SGDLS and YYNGEE. CDR3 loop: CASSVGQSSYEQYF. As DNA, the CDR3 is TGTGCCAGCAGCGTAGGACAGAGCTCCTACGAGCAGTACTTC.

J is TRBJ1-2 and V is TRBV5-6; 10 positions match TRBD1. The germline gives CDR1 SGHDT, CDR2 YYEEEE. This CDR3 is built from 15 residues. V trimming: 4 bases; J trimming: 7 bases; junction bases outside the gene matches: 10. The CDR3 DNA follows: TGTGCCAGCAGCCCCGGGACAGGGGTTAGTGGTGGCTACACCTTC. The encoded protein is CASSPGTGVSGGYTF.

This chain joins TRBV10-3 and TRBJ2-7; a weak D match, TRBD2 (5 bases). CDR3 size: 19 residues. The germline CDR1 and CDR2 sequences are ENHRY and SYGVKD. V lost 0 bases and J 3 bases, leaving 24 bases between the germline ends. The CDR3 reads CAISESVRRRPVKGYEQYF. The CDR3, as DNA: TGTGCCATCAGTGAGTCGGTACGGAGGCGACCTGTGAAGGGCTACGAGCAGTACTTC.

As concerns this clone: The sample carries other DNA sequences with the same CDR3. Here the CDR3 reads CASSRNRQGNQPQHF. The CDR3 nucleotides are TGTGCCAGCAGCCGAAACAGACAGGGTAATCAGCCCCAGCATTTT. The J gene is TRBJ1-5, the V gene TRBV7-2, with 7 bases identical to TRBD1. V was pared by 5 bases and J by 4 bases, with 8 bases of the junction left unmatched. CDR1 is SGHTA and CDR2 is FQGNSA in the germline V gene. This CDR3 has 15 amino acids.

The gene calls are TRBV5-8 and TRBJ1-1; D unclear. Germline CDR1 SGHTS, CDR2 YDEGEE. The CDR3 has 13 amino acids. V lost 0 bases, J lost 9 bases, and 12 bases lay in between. CDR3 bases: TGTGCCAGCAGCTTGGGCATGACGGTCAAAGCTTTCTTT. Amino acids: CASSLGMTVKAFF.

The V and J genes are TRBV7-9 and TRBJ2-1; 7 nucleotides agree with TRBD2. The germline gives CDR1 SEHNR, CDR2 FQNEAQ (reference sequence). This CDR3 is 16 amino acids long. V shed 2 bases and J 4 bases; nucleotides not matched to a gene: 8. The DNA for the CDR3 is TGTGCCAGCAGCTTAATCTTAAGCGGGAATTACAATGAGCAGTTCTTC. Translation: CASSLILSGNYNEQFF.

The chain couples TRBV5-1 to TRBJ1-1; no clear D gene. The CDR3 loop spans 15 amino acids. V was pared by 2 bases and J by 0 bases, with 11 bases between. Germline CDR1 reads SGHRS; CDR2 reads YFSETQ. This CDR3 is CASSFDHRLNTEAFF. CDR3 nucleotide sequence: TGCGCCAGCAGCTTCGACCATCGACTGAACACTGAAGCTTTCTTT.

The chain couples TRBV2 to TRBJ2-3; 7 positions match TRBD1. CDR3 length equals 14 residues. CDR1 and CDR2 from the germline V gene are SNHLY and FYNNEI. The CDR3 spells CASNRDSLTDTQYF. CDR3 DNA sequence: TGTGCTTCCAACCGGGACAGCCTCACAGATACGCAGTATTTT.

The chain couples TRBV7-9 to TRBJ1-4; D call uncertain. The CDR3 is made up of 13 amino acids. V shed 4 bases and J shed 5 bases, with 8 bases lying between them. Per germline, CDR1 SEHNR and CDR2 FQNEAQ (reference sequence). CDR3 coding DNA: TGTGCCAGCAGCTGGCGAATGAATGAAAAACTGTTTTTT. It encodes CASSWRMNEKLFF.

The V call is TRBV28, the J call TRBJ2-1; 10 nucleotides align to TRBD2. Looked up from germline, CDR1 is MDHEN and CDR2 is SYDVKM. The CDR3 has 15 amino acids. After removal of 7 bases from V and 3 bases from J, the junction contained 6 bases not matched to a gene. Here the CDR3 DNA reads TGTGCCAGCACCCCCGGACTAGCGGACTACAATGAGCAGTTCTTC. Translating gives CASTPGLADYNEQFF.

The chain is built from TRBV7-2 and TRBJ2-2; D ambiguous. The length of the CDR3 is 17 residues. Deletions cut 2 bases from V and 4 bases from J, with 17 bases between. The V gene's germline CDR1 is SGHTA and CDR2 FQGNSA. CDR3 in amino acids: CASSLWSDSRSTGELFF. The CDR3 DNA is TGTGCCAGCAGCTTATGGTCGGATTCACGTAGCACCGGGGAGCTGTTTTTT. The variable domain in full, completed from reference TRBV7-2 and TRBJ2-2, reads GAGVSQSPSNKVTEKGKDVELRCDPISGHTALYWYRQSLGQGLEFLIYFQGNSAPDKSGLPSDRFSAERTGGSVSTLTIQRTQQEDSAVYLCASSLWSDSRSTGELFFGEGSRLTVL.

V is TRBV27 and J is TRBJ2-1; 7 positions match TRBD2. CDR1 MNHEY and CDR2 SMNVEV come from the germline V gene (reference sequence). Germline trimming cut 2 bases from V and 4 bases from J; bases unmatched to any gene: 5. The CDR3 consists of 15 residues. CDR3 loop: CASSLLADPYNEQFF. CDR3 DNA sequence: TGTGCCAGCAGTTTACTAGCGGATCCTTACAATGAGCAGTTCTTC.

This clone appeared a few times. The genes are TRBV28 and TRBJ2-3, with D perhaps matching TRBD1 or TRBD2 (6 bases each). The CDR3 contains 13 residues. Germline V gene sequence: CDR1 MDHEN, CDR2 SYDVKM. V was trimmed by 2 bases and J by 6 bases, leaving 9 bases between them. The CDR3 loop reads CASSLGGPDTQYF. CDR3 nucleotides: TGTGCCAGCAGTTTAGGGGGGCCGGATACGCAGTATTTT.

The V and J genes are TRBV27 and TRBJ2-7; 11 nucleotides align to TRBD2. This CDR3 comprises 15 residues. Germline V CDR1 and CDR2: MNHEY, SMNVEV (reference sequence). V was pared by 4 bases and J by 2 bases, with 4 bases of the junction left unmatched. CDR3 nucleotides: TGTGCCAGCAGTTCCGGGACTAGCGGAACCTACGAGCAGTACTTC. Amino acid sequence: CASSSGTSGTYEQYF.

The chain employs TRBV28 and TRBJ2-6, with a tentative D call TRBD1 (6 bases). CDR1 is MDHEN, CDR2 SYDVKM, per germline. Trimming took 4 bases from V and 5 from J, leaving 18 bases between them. The CDR3 has 17 amino acids. CDR3 DNA: TGTGCCAGCAGTTCGGGGCAGGGGAGCATGAGGGCCAACGTCCTGACTTTC. Encoded protein: CASSSGQGSMRANVLTF.

The chain links TRBV6-5 to TRBJ1-2, with D uncertain. Germline CDR1 and CDR2: MNHEY and SVGAGI. The CDR3 consists of 10 residues. V lost 6 bases and J 3 bases, leaving 2 bases between the germline ends. Written as DNA, the CDR3 is TGTGCCAGCAGGGACTATGGCTACACCTTC. This gives the protein CASRDYGYTF.

V is TRBV9 and J is TRBJ2-1, with D perhaps TRBD2 (5 bases). The CDR3 has 14 residues. CDR1 and CDR2 (germline): SGDLS, YYNGEE. Deletions cut 0 bases from V and 10 bases from J, with 14 bases between. The CDR3 DNA sequence: TGTGCCAGCAGCGTAGCTCCACTAGAATCAGAGCAGTTCTTC. Its protein product is CASSVAPLESEQFF.

The chain has TRBV7-2 and TRBJ1-2; D might be TRBD1 (5 bases). Per germline, CDR1 SGHTA and CDR2 FQGNSA. Between the trimmed V and J ends, which lost 4 bases and 7 bases, there was a span of 10 bases. This CDR3 is built from 12 residues. The CDR3 region is CASSSGWSGYTF. The CDR3 DNA reads as TGTGCCAGCAGCTCAGGGTGGTCTGGCTACACCTTC. Variable domain in full (rest from reference TRBV7-2 and TRBJ1-2): GAGVSQSPSNKVTEKGKDVELRCDPISGHTALYWYRQSLGQGLEFLIYFQGNSAPDKSGLPSDRFSAERTGGSVSTLTIQRTQQEDSAVYLCASSSGWSGYTFGSGTRLTVV.